The entry below describes one TCR beta chain. This may stem from a read error, because a much larger clone lies one nucleotide away. The CDR3 has 13 residues. Germline assignment: CDR1 MNHNS and CDR2 SASEGT. Trimming took 7 bases from V and 6 from J, leaving 15 bases between them. As for time point: newly diagnosed GD, antithyroid drugs for less than 3 months. Following extraction of RNA from PBMCs, that RNA was used to make the TCR library. Relying on iRepertoire HTBI primers and Arm-PCR of CDR3 regions, the team built TCR beta libraries. One entry per CDR3 protein results from TCRdb running MiXCR on the multiplex PCR reads. This table holds 350,000 to 500,000 distinct CDR3 sequences, around 17% found once. This entry belongs to a study of regulatory T cells in long-lasting Graves disease. Study information: Graves' patients who were just diagnosed had used antithyroid drugs for under 3 months.

The same specimen was also included in a second study, on T cells in Graves' hyperthyroidism and ophthalmopathy. That study adds: First-round RT-PCR targeting the TCR CDR3 was performed with the HTBI primer set.

The input for sequencing was peripheral blood mononuclear cells (PBMCs), taken at new diagnosis, from a patient treated with antithyroid drugs. This chain joins TRBV6-1 and TRBJ2-5; D unclear. The sequence derives from a woman between 18 and 29 years old with Graves disease. In nucleotides, the CDR3 is TGTGCCAGCATCGTCGGTGGGCTTAAGACCCAGTACTTC. As protein: CASIVGGLKTQYF.